These 20 T cell receptor beta chains share one sample of origin, sequenced in a study of T cell changes during pregnancy in multiple sclerosis. Data came from immunoSEQ multiplex PCR; TCRdb stores just in-frame clones and leaves some out. Of about 62,000 clones in the sample, 80% to 90% were seen once. This specimen consisted of peripheral blood, obtained in the first trimester of pregnancy. The receptors come from a female donor with multiple sclerosis, enrolled in a pregnancy study.

This chain joins TRBV2 and TRBJ2-7; D not resolved. The germline V gene has CDR1 SNHLY and CDR2 FYNNEI. Between the trimmed V and J ends, which lost 2 bases and 0 bases, there was a span of 11 bases. The CDR3 totals 15 residues. DNA of the CDR3: TGTGCCAGCAGTGAATTCCGGTTTCCCTCCTACGAGCAGTACTTC. Amino acid sequence: CASSEFRFPSYEQYF. Drawing the rest from reference TRBV2 and TRBJ2-7, the complete variable domain is EPEVTQTPSHQVTQMGQEVILRCVPISNHLYFYWYRQILGQKVEFLVSFYNNEISEKSEIFDDQFSVERPDGSNFTLKIRSTKLEDSAMYFCASSEFRFPSYEQYFGPGTRLTVT.

This clone has a single count. This chain links TRBV5-1 with TRBJ2-7, with D tentatively TRBD1 (6 bases). V lost 4 bases and J 0 bases, leaving 11 bases between the germline ends. This CDR3 region has 14 residues. CDR1 SGHRS and CDR2 YFSETQ come from the germline V gene. In nucleotides, the CDR3 is TGCGCCAGCAGCCGGGACACGGTCTCCTACGAGCAGTACTTC. Translation: CASSRDTVSYEQYF. The variable domain in full, completed from reference TRBV5-1 and TRBJ2-7, reads KAGVTQTPRYLIKTRGQQVTLSCSPISGHRSVSWYQQTPGQGLQFLFEYFSETQRNKGNFPGRFSGRQFSNSRSEMNVSTLELGDSALYLCASSRDTVSYEQYFGPGTRLTVT.

This chain joins TRBV4-1 and TRBJ2-2; possible D gene TRBD1, 6 bases. Trimming took off 4 bases at V and 3 bases at J, with 12 bases between the two ends. Germline V CDR1 and CDR2: MGHRA, YSYEKL. This CDR3 comprises 15 residues. The CDR3 loop is CASSPRDTYTGELFF. For the CDR3, the DNA is TGCGCCAGCAGCCCTCGGGACACTTACACCGGGGAGCTGTTTTTT.

The chain carries TRBV19 and TRBJ2-3, with 7 bases aligning to TRBD1. J lost 2 bases, V lost 5 bases, and 7 bases had no gene match. In germline, CDR1 is LNHDA, CDR2 SQIVND (reference sequence). The CDR3 runs to 15 residues. The CDR3 here is CASSPGQRFTDTQYF. CDR3 bases: TGTGCCAGTAGTCCGGGACAGAGATTCACAGATACGCAGTATTTT.

This clone was seen just once. The CDR3 loop reads CASSPSTGTGETQYF. The CDR3 nucleotides are TGTGCCAGTAGCCCATCAACCGGGACAGGGGAGACCCAGTACTTC. V and J are TRBV19 and TRBJ2-5; 9 nucleotides line up with TRBD1. Germline CDR1 reads LNHDA; CDR2 reads SQIVND (reference sequence). The CDR3 sequence is 15 residues long. V lost 6 bases to trimming and J lost 5 bases; unmatched junction nucleotides: 10.

V is TRBV30 and J is TRBJ1-2; unclear D gene. The CDR3 has 11 residues. V was shortened by 4 bases and J by 7 bases, with 10 bases between the two germline ends. Germline V gives CDR1 GTSNPN, CDR2 SVGIG (reference sequence). Written as DNA, the CDR3 is TGTGCCTGGACCGGTTCTTCTGGCTACACCTTC. Protein product: CAWTGSSGYTF.

This clone showed up just once. V is TRBV5-1 and J is TRBJ1-5; D ambiguous. Trimming stripped 0 bases from V and 9 bases from J, with 7 bases between. Germline CDR1 is SGHRS and CDR2 is YFSETQ. CDR3 size: 12 residues. The CDR3 sequence is CASSLDGRPQHF. The CDR3 bases are TGCGCCAGCAGCTTGGACGGGAGGCCCCAGCATTTT. Drawing the rest from reference TRBV5-1 and TRBJ1-5, the complete variable domain is KAGVTQTPRYLIKTRGQQVTLSCSPISGHRSVSWYQQTPGQGLQFLFEYFSETQRNKGNFPGRFSGRQFSNSRSEMNVSTLELGDSALYLCASSLDGRPQHFGDGTRLSIL.

V usage is TRBV7-6 and J usage is TRBJ2-1; a weak D match, TRBD2 (5 bases). Trimming shortened V by 0 bases and J by 4 bases, and 22 bases separated the two germline ends. Germline V gene lookup returns CDR1 SGHVS and CDR2 FNYEAQ. This CDR3 has 19 amino acids. The CDR3 DNA reads as TGTGCCAGCAGCTTAGCCTCCAGCGGCTATACCTTAGGGTACAATGAGCAGTTCTTC. It yields the protein CASSLASSGYTLGYNEQFF.

The genes are TRBV9 and TRBJ1-2; TRBD1 agrees at 9 bases. J gave up 8 bases and V 3 bases, and 14 bases lay outside the gene matches. CDR3 length equals 16 residues. The germline CDR1 and CDR2 sequences are SGDLS and YYNGEE. The CDR3: CASSAIGPGQGEGYTF. The CDR3 DNA follows: TGTGCCAGCAGCGCAATTGGGCCGGGACAGGGAGAGGGCTACACCTTC.

The chain joins TRBV5-6 to TRBJ2-7; 8 bases are a match to TRBD1. V was pared by 0 bases and J by 3 bases, with 5 bases of the junction left unmatched. The CDR3 runs to 15 residues. Per germline, CDR1 SGHDT and CDR2 YYEEEE. Here the CDR3 reads CASSLGLTGDYEQYF. CDR3 nucleotides: TGTGCCAGCAGCTTGGGTCTGACAGGGGACTACGAGCAGTACTTC.

V is TRBV4-1 and J is TRBJ2-3; no clear D. The CDR3 is made up of 14 amino acids. Trimming pared 0 bases from V and 4 bases from J, leaving 8 bases between. Germline V gives CDR1 MGHRA, CDR2 YSYEKL. CDR3 DNA sequence: TGCGCCAGCAGCCAAGATCTGGCCCCAGATACGCAGTATTTT. It is translated as CASSQDLAPDTQYF.

The chain couples TRBV4-3 to TRBJ1-1, with D unclear. V was shortened by 7 bases and J by 3 bases, with 18 bases between the two germline ends. The CDR3 spans 15 residues. The V gene's germline CDR1 is LGHNA and CDR2 YSLEER. The CDR3 region is CASTHNTVAYTEAFF. The CDR3, as DNA: TGCGCCAGCACCCATAATACAGTCGCTTACACTGAAGCTTTCTTT.

The V gene is TRBV5-1, the J gene TRBJ2-2, with 8 bases identical to TRBD2. The CDR3 contains 17 residues. J was trimmed by 2 bases and V by 1 base; bases with no gene match: 7. Per the germline V gene, CDR1 is SGHRS and CDR2 is YFSETQ. The DNA of the CDR3 is TGCGCCAGCAGCTTGAGCATAGCGGGAATTAACACCGGGGAGCTGTTTTTT. Its protein product is CASSLSIAGINTGELFF.

This clone occurred a few times. The chain recombines TRBV6-5 with TRBJ1-6; tentatively, D is TRBD1 (5 bases). V lost 4 bases to trimming and J lost 7 bases, with 8 bases between them. The CDR3 runs to 13 residues. In germline, CDR1 is MNHEY, CDR2 SVGAGI. As DNA, the CDR3 is TGTGCCAGCAGTTCGACAGAGAATTCACCCCTCCACTTT. Encoded protein: CASSSTENSPLHF.

This chain links TRBV10-1 with TRBJ2-1; 8 bases align to TRBD2. The CDR3 spans 14 residues. Germline trimming cut 3 bases from V and 4 bases from J; bases unmatched to any gene: 2. Germline CDR1 and CDR2: WNHNN and SYGVQD (reference sequence). CDR3 residues: CASSEQREYNEQFF. The CDR3 DNA follows: TGCGCCAGCAGTGAACAGCGGGAGTACAATGAGCAGTTCTTC.

The chain is built from TRBV5-1 and TRBJ1-4; 7 positions agree with TRBD1. Trimming took 0 bases from V and 2 from J; bases not matched to a gene: 7. The CDR3 is made up of 17 amino acids. CDR1 SGHRS and CDR2 YFSETQ come from the germline V gene. CDR3 DNA: TGCGCCAGCAGCTTGGGGGACAGCGGAAGGACTAATGAAAAACTGTTTTTT. Translation: CASSLGDSGRTNEKLFF.

The chain couples TRBV19 to TRBJ2-7; D unresolved. This CDR3 spans 16 amino acids. Germline V gives CDR1 LNHDA, CDR2 SQIVND (reference sequence). V was pared by 0 bases and J by 0 bases, with 12 bases between. CDR3 region: CASSIDNSQNSYEQYF. In DNA, the CDR3 is TGTGCCAGTAGTATAGATAATAGCCAGAACTCCTACGAGCAGTACTTC.

This clone appeared once. The gene calls are TRBV7-9 and TRBJ1-5, with D possibly being TRBD1 (5 bases). CDR3 size: 15 residues. Trimming left V 3 bases short and J 7 bases short, with 16 bases between. CDR1 SEHNR and CDR2 FQNEAQ come from the germline V gene (reference sequence). Here the CDR3 reads CASSFGGTQQQPQHF. CDR3 nucleotide sequence: TGTGCCAGCAGCTTTGGAGGGACTCAGCAACAGCCCCAGCATTTT.

The chain couples TRBV30 to TRBJ2-5; D may be TRBD1 (6 bases). Germline CDR1 reads GTSNPN; CDR2 reads SVGIG (reference sequence). The CDR3 contains 15 residues. With 2 bases removed from V and 1 base from J, the gap between germline ends came to 14 bases. In DNA, the CDR3 is TGTGCCTGGAGTAAGAGGGGGAGTCTCCAAGAGACCCAGTACTTC. Translation gives CAWSKRGSLQETQYF.

This clone appeared once. V and J are TRBV2 and TRBJ2-1; the D is unclear. The V gene lost 10 bases and the J gene lost 1 base, with 14 bases spanning the gap. The CDR3 is 14 residues long. Germline CDR1 and CDR2: SNHLY and FYNNEI. DNA of the CDR3: TGTGCCACCCGAGGAGTAGAGTCCTACAATGAGCAGTTCTTC. This codes for CATRGVESYNEQFF.